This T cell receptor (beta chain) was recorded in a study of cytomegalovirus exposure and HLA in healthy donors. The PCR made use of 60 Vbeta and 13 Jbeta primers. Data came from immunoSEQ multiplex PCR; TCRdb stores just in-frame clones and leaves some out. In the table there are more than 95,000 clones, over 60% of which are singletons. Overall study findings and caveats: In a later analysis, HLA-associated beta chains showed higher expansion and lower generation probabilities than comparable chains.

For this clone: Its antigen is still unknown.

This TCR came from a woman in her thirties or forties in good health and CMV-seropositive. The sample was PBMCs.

CDR3 in DNA: TGCGCCAGCAGCGGACTCGGAACAGGGTTCAACGAGCAGTACTTC. Translated, it gives CASSGLGTGFNEQYF. The V and J genes are TRBV4-1 and TRBJ2-7, with D perhaps TRBD1 (6 bases). This CDR3 spans 15 amino acids. Germline V gene data show CDR1 as MGHRA and CDR2 as YSYEKL. Trimming took off 5 bases at V and 5 bases at J, with 19 bases between the two ends.